The source of this T cell receptor (beta chain) is a study of blood T cell repertoires in COVID-19. CDR1 SGHRS and CDR2 YFSETQ come from the germline V gene. There are 15 residues in the CDR3. The V gene lost 4 bases and the J gene lost 0 bases, with 11 bases spanning the gap. Authors' analysis steps: Counts of nucleated cells, estimated from reference gene primer amplification, were obtained. Measured with immunoSEQ multiplex PCR; TCRdb has only the in-frame clones, and not every one. That table is the source of V, J and clone size, and D and trimming were worked out from the DNA. The sample includes 150,000 to 200,000 clones, 80% to 90% of them seen just once.

The rearrangement uses TRBV5-1 and TRBJ2-1, with D tentatively TRBD1 (6 bases). The sequence derives from a man over 45 with active or convalescent COVID-19. The sequenced sample consisted of peripheral blood. The CDR3 sequence is CASSITGSSYNEQFF. The CDR3 nucleotides are TGCGCCAGCAGCATAACAGGGAGCTCCTACAATGAGCAGTTCTTC.